Listed here is a single T cell receptor beta chain. This clonotype was counted a single time. No antigen is known for it. Per-base qualities were not stored, and no clone one base away is much larger. One read alone makes for weak evidence. The sample belongs to a study of CD8+CD57+ T cells in acquired aplastic anemia (dated by TCRdb to between 2018 and 2020). Regarding the complete study: On average, sorted CD4+ and CD8+ cells yielded around 3.5 ug of extracted DNA, with a range of about 0.19 to 30 ug. CD8+CD57+ expansion was defined as a frequency above the mean frequency observed in healthy subjects. The paper as a whole reports these results and caveats: CD8+ Simpson's diversity did not differ significantly between patients and healthy controls (P=0.060). Although some 28 CD8+ CDR3 sequences were shared by patients and controls, these sequences appeared highly expressed in patients and within the immunodominant clones of patients.

Profiling of TCR beta VDJ combinations and CDR3 sequences used genomic DNA as the template. An Illumina HiSeq 2000 was the platform used for TCR repertoire sequencing. On the authors' methods: TRBV/TRBJ rearrangement plots, CDR3 size and DJ length profiles, and Simpson's diversity index were used to evaluate the repertoires. The immunodominant clone was defined as the most abundant DNA sequence in deep sequencing data. CDR3 amino acid sequences were screened for sharing across subjects and compared with published repertoires and the VDJdb database. The public reads were run again by TCRdb, first through fastp at Q25 and then through MiXCR, and only productive beta chains were kept. Each CDR3 protein gets just one entry, which takes the most common genes and DNA from the rows behind it. The authors' filters were not applied to this entry. The sample contains 300,000 or so distinct CDR3 sequences, 56% of them found a single time. 1.3% of the sample is in the top ten clones.

Taken from cysteine to phenylalanine, the CDR3 has 17 residues. The CDR3 DNA has 51 bases and is translated from base 1. The germline V gene specifies SGDLS as CDR1 and YYNGEE as CDR2. The V end gives up 0 bases and the J end 6 bases, leaving 6 bases in the junction not matched to a gene. Patients chosen for sequencing had shown expansion of CD8+CD57+ cells by flow cytometry. All patients had severe acquired aplastic anemia diagnosed by International Study of Aplastic Anemia and Agranulocytosis and Camitta criteria. Patients had received no therapy at the time of blood sampling. In the study, sorted CD4+ and CD8+ blood T cells from patients with severe aplastic anemia and from healthy subjects underwent deep sequencing of TCR repertoires. Patients were enrolled in the USA under clinicaltrials.gov protocols 00001620, 01623167, 00001397, 00071045, 00081523 and 00961064. Ficoll-Paque density gradient centrifugation was used to isolate peripheral blood mononuclear cells. Before DNA was extracted, CD4+ and CD8+ T cells were sorted using either FACS or magnetic beads.

Sequencing was performed on sorted CD4+, CD8+, or CD8+CD57+ T cells (not recorded which) from PBMCs. The TCR comes from a human donor with aplastic anemia. The rearrangement joined TRBV9 to TRBJ2-1, and 13 bases in between align with TRBD2. The sequenced DNA is TGTGCCAGCAGCGTAGCCCGGACTAGCGGGAGTCTCAATGAGCAGTTCTTC. The translation is CASSVARTSGSLNEQFF. Supplemented by the reference TRBV9 and TRBJ2-1 proteins around the CDR3, the complete variable domain is DSGVTQTPKHLITATGQRVTLRCSPRSGDLSVYWYQQSLDQGLQFLIQYYNGEERAKGNILERFSAQQFPDLHSELNLSSLELGDSALYFCASSVARTSGSLNEQFFGPGTRLTVL.